In this sample, the clone carrying this T cell receptor beta chain turned up a few times. Its antigen remains unknown. Expressed TCRB transcripts got sequenced, as all isolated RNA was reverse transcribed. Naive, central memory and regulatory T cell samples averaged roughly 3.6 million immunoSEQ reads each. The table came from immunoSEQ multiplex PCR; TCRdb's copy has only in-frame clones and leaves some out. The sample has 500,000 to 700,000 clones, roughly a sixth seen once; the top ten hold about 0.086%. It was via CD45RO/CCR7/CD25/CD127/CD95/CD27 that CD4+ naive, central memory, regulatory and stem cell-like memory cells were sorted. This specimen comes from a study of beta chain features in type 1 diabetes. Overall study: In age, gender and cell yields, patients were similar to healthy donors. Study-wide results and caveats: In type 1 diabetes patients, VDJ junctions had fewer insertions; deletions at these junctions were more frequent.

This CDR3 comprises 18 residues. The TCR originated in a man between 18 and 35 years old in good health. The genes are TRBV21-1 and TRBJ2-7. TRBV21-1 is described as a pseudogene. Sequenced material: naive CD4+ T cells from blood. The CDR3: CASSHLFPTGPSSYEQYF. The CDR3 DNA reads as TGTGCCAGCAGCCACCTCTTCCCTACGGGACCCAGCTCCTACGAGCAGTACTTC.